Given below is one T cell receptor beta chain in context. A read error may produce the germline difference seen at one junction end. This sample is part of a study of tumor-infiltrating lymphocytes in primary liver carcinoma. A primer in the constant region served to generate TCR beta cDNA from about 470 ng of total RNA. Amplification in three nested multiplex PCR rounds with slightly modified ARM-PCR gave rise to TCR beta libraries. PCR rounds one and two used TRBV1-TRBV30 forward primers with a C-beta reverse primer for around 9 cycles each. TCRdb re-called the multiplex PCR reads through MiXCR, storing one row per CDR3 protein. This table has more than 100,000 distinct CDR3 sequences, approximately 71% appearing once. Germline assignment: CDR1 MNHNY and CDR2 SVGAGI (reference sequence). The CDR3 is made up of 16 amino acids. Joint extraction of RNA and DNA used roughly 17-32 mg of bulk tissue that was unsorted.

The TCR originated in a woman aged 55-69 years with primary liver carcinoma and hepatitis B virus infection. Sequencing used tumor-adjacent normal liver tissue. The chain is built from TRBV6-6 and TRBJ2-2; the D gene is possibly TRBD2 (5 bases). The CDR3 DNA reads TGTGCCAGCAGCCCAGCTCGCAATCCGAACACCGGGGAGCTGTTCTTT. Its protein product is CASSPARNPNTGELFF.